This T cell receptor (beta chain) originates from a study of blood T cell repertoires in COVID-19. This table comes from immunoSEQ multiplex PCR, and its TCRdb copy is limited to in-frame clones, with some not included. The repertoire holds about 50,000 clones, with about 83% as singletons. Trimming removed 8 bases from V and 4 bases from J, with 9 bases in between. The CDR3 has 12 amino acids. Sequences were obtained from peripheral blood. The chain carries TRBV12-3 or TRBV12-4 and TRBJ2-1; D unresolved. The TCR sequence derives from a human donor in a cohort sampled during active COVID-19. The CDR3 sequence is CASRALYNEQFF. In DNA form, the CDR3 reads TGTGCCAGCCGCGCACTGTACAATGAGCAGTTCTTC.